The sequence of this T cell receptor beta chain was determined in a study of T cell responses to AZD1222 COVID-19 vaccine. Deletions cut 0 bases from V and 1 base from J, with 4 bases between. In germline, CDR1 is SGHRS, CDR2 YFSETQ. This CDR3 spans 13 amino acids. TCRdb's copy holds only in-frame clones and misses some; the assay was immunoSEQ multiplex PCR. Of 90,000 to 100,000 clones detected, about 88% appear once; the ten largest clones hold 3.7%. In regard to this clone: This sample also contains other DNA sequences that code for the same CDR3.

This clonotype was sampled from an adult in good health. Sample: peripheral blood, taken on day 0 of AZD1222 vaccination. The chain recombines TRBV5-1 with TRBJ1-1; D gene ambiguous. CDR3 in amino acids: CASSLGGNTEAFF. CDR3 bases: TGCGCCAGCAGCTTGGGGGGGAACACTGAAGCTTTCTTT. The variable domain in full, completed from reference TRBV5-1 and TRBJ1-1, reads KAGVTQTPRYLIKTRGQQVTLSCSPISGHRSVSWYQQTPGQGLQFLFEYFSETQRNKGNFPGRFSGRQFSNSRSEMNVSTLELGDSALYLCASSLGGNTEAFFGQGTRLTVV.